A single sample gave rise to the 9 T cell receptor beta chains below, sequenced in a study of T cells in Graves' hyperthyroidism and ophthalmopathy. Researchers took RNA transcripts and amplified the TCR beta CDR3 regions from them. With the HTBI primer set, the TCR CDR3 went through a first round of RT-PCR. In TCRdb, the multiplex PCR reads were re-called with MiXCR into one record per CDR3 protein. The sample has some 350,000 distinct CDR3 sequences, about 18% seen once. Sequencing was done on a sample of blood. The receptors come from a woman younger than 35 with Graves' hyperthyroidism.

This clonotype was recorded at least ten times. The rearrangement joins TRBV7-9 to TRBJ1-2; 8 positions agree with TRBD1. V lost 2 bases and J lost 6; bases outside the gene matches: 5. The CDR3 contains 14 residues. Germline CDR1 reads SEHNR; CDR2 reads FQNEAQ (reference sequence). DNA of the CDR3: TGTGCCAGCAGCTTAACCGACAGGGGCGATGGCTACACCTTC. This sequence encodes CASSLTDRGDGYTF.

This clonotype was seen at least ten times. The gene calls are TRBV5-6 and TRBJ2-7, with D unclear. Germline assignment: CDR1 SGHDT and CDR2 YYEEEE. V lost 4 bases to trimming and J lost 2 bases, with 10 bases between them. The CDR3 sequence is 13 residues long. The CDR3 region is CASSLGNTYEQYF. Written as DNA, the CDR3 is TGTGCCAGCAGCCTAGGGAACACCTACGAGCAGTACTTC.

The table lists this clonotype with a count of one. The chain couples TRBV5-1 to TRBJ2-2, with D possibly being TRBD1 (6 bases). The CDR3 consists of 16 residues. Deletions cut 7 bases from V and 4 bases from J, with 20 bases between. Germline-derived CDR1 and CDR2 are SGHRS and YFSETQ. The CDR3 DNA follows: TGCGCCAGCGGCTCCGCCGGACAGTCTGGCACCGGGGAGCTGTTTTTT. This codes for CASGSAGQSGTGELFF.

The CDR3 is CASTGGILTEAFF. The CDR3 DNA sequence: TGCGCCAGCACCGGGGGGATTTTGACTGAAGCTTTCTTT. The genes are TRBV5-1 and TRBJ1-1; a possible D gene is TRBD1 (5 bases). This CDR3 spans 13 amino acids. Trimming took off 6 bases at V and 5 bases at J, with 14 bases between the two ends. Germline CDR1 SGHRS, CDR2 YFSETQ.

In its sample, this clonotype was seen many times. The chain joins TRBV6-1 to TRBJ2-7; tentative D call: TRBD2 (5 bases). The V end lost 8 bases, the J end lost 7 bases, and 18 bases lay between the germline ends. The CDR3 is made up of 13 amino acids. Germline loops: CDR1 MNHNS, CDR2 SASEGT. The CDR3 coding sequence is TGTGCCAGCTCCCTTGGACTGGCTGGGGAGCAGTACTTC. It is translated as CASSLGLAGEQYF.

This clonotype was detected many times. The chain employs TRBV27 and TRBJ1-5; D gene unclear. Trimming stripped 6 bases from V and 7 bases from J, with 13 bases between. The length of the CDR3 is 13 residues. Per the germline V gene, CDR1 is MNHEY and CDR2 is SMNVEV (reference sequence). The CDR3 sequence: CASRRSRGQPQHF. CDR3 DNA: TGTGCCAGCAGACGGTCCCGAGGCCAGCCCCAGCATTTT.

This clonotype was seen ten or more times. V usage is TRBV7-6 and J usage is TRBJ2-7, with 7 bases lining up with TRBD1. V lost 2 bases and J lost 3; bases outside the gene matches: 4. Germline-derived CDR1 and CDR2 are SGHVS and FNYEAQ. This CDR3 is 14 amino acids long. The chain's CDR3 is CASSLPGQNYEQYF. The CDR3 DNA follows: TGTGCCAGCAGCTTACCGGGACAGAACTACGAGCAGTACTTC. The full variable domain, with the rest looked up from reference TRBV7-6 and TRBJ2-7, is GAGVSQSPRYKVTKRGQDVALRCDPISGHVSLYWYRQALGQGPEFLTYFNYEAQQDKSGLPNDRFSAERPEGSISTLTIQRTEQRDSAMYRCASSLPGQNYEQYFGPGTRLTVT.

The rearrangement uses TRBV24-1 and TRBJ1-1; D is possibly TRBD1 (6 bases). V was pared by 4 bases and J by 1 base, with 12 bases between. Germline V gives CDR1 KGHDR, CDR2 SFDVKD. The CDR3 has 15 residues. Here the CDR3 reads CATSDQTGANTEAFF. As DNA, the CDR3 is TGTGCCACCAGTGACCAGACAGGCGCGAACACTGAAGCTTTCTTT.

This clonotype showed up many times. The V gene is TRBV6-1, the J gene TRBJ1-1, with TRBD1 identical over 7 bases. CDR3 size: 14 residues. The J segment lost 1 base and the V segment lost 5 bases, leaving 4 bases of the junction unmatched. CDR1 is MNHNS, CDR2 SASEGT, per germline. The CDR3 DNA follows: TGTGCCAGCAGTAAGACAGGGAAGAACACTGAAGCTTTCTTT. Translated: CASSKTGKNTEAFF.